Many counts were recorded for the clone carrying this TCR beta chain. Its antigen is currently unknown. This sample is part of a study of regulatory T cells in long-lasting Graves disease. Study results and limitations: The study found persistent patients shared more public clonotypes (roughly 2,500) than new patients (approximately 970). Persistent Graves' patients showed less TCR diversity than newly diagnosed ones.

Per the germline V gene, CDR1 is SNHLY and CDR2 is FYNNEI. The trim removed 6 bases at V and 5 bases at J, leaving 11 bases unmatched. CDR3 size: 15 residues. The sample's time point: persistent/refractory GD, antithyroid drugs over 5 years with positive TRAb. The TCR library was made from RNA extracted from PBMCs. The authors built TCR beta libraries using iRepertoire HTBI primers and Arm-PCR of CDR3 regions. MiXCR, run by TCRdb on the multiplex PCR reads, gives a single entry per CDR3 protein. This sample has approximately 440,000 distinct CDR3 sequences, with about a quarter found just once. Source: peripheral blood mononuclear cells (PBMCs), taken when the disease was refractory, from a patient treated with antithyroid drugs. This receptor was taken from a female donor with Graves disease. This rearrangement joins TRBV2 to TRBJ1-2; TRBD1 matches 8 bases. CDR3 protein: CASRGGQVNRYGYTF. The CDR3 DNA is TGTGCCAGCAGGGGGGGACAGGTAAACCGATATGGCTACACCTTC. The complete variable domain, with remaining parts taken from reference TRBV2 and TRBJ1-2, reads EPEVTQTPSHQVTQMGQEVILRCVPISNHLYFYWYRQILGQKVEFLVSFYNNEISEKSEIFDDQFSVERPDGSNFTLKIRSTKLEDSAMYFCASRGGQVNRYGYTFGSGTRLTVV.